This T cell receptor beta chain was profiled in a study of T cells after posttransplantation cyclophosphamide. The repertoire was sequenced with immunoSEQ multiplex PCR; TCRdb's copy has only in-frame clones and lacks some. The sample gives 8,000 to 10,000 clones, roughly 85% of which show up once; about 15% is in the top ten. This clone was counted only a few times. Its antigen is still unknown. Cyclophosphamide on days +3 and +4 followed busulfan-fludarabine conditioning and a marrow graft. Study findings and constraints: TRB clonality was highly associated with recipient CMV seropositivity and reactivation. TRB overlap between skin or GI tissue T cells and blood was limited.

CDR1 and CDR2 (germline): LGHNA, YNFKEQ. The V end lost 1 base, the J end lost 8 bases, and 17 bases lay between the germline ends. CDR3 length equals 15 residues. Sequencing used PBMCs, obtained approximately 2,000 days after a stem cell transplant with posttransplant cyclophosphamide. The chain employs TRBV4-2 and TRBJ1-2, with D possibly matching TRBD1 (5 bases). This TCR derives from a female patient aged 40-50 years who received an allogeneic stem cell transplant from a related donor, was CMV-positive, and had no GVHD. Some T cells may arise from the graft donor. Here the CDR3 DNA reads TGTGCCAGCAGCCAAGTCGGATGGGGGGAGGACGGCTACACCTTC. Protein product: CASSQVGWGEDGYTF.